The present T cell receptor (beta chain) was sequenced within a study of metastatic and nonmetastatic thyroid tumors. For the study at large: The study looked at repertoires side by side in blood and in tumor or nodule tissue from malignant and benign thyroid patients. Study observations and caveats: Benign nodules reportedly had significantly lower TCR beta diversity than malignant thyroid tumors in blood and tumor.

Prior to thyroid surgery, none of the patients had received any treatment. Comments on this clone: Its antigen is unidentified.

In the authors' workflow: CDR3 was compared across clinicopathological groups, and the resulting differences were used to build a distant-metastasis classifier for papillary thyroid cancer. TCRdb used MiXCR to call clones anew from the PCR reads. The authors' filters were not applied to this entry. The table includes 34,000 or so clones, 15% to 20% detected once. CDR1 and CDR2 from the germline V gene are SGHAT and FQNNGV. The V end lost 4 bases, the J end lost 6 bases, and 7 bases lay between the germline ends. The CDR3 loop spans 12 amino acids. The sequencing sample was made of blood. The clonotype originates from a female donor with papillary thyroid cancer or a benign thyroid nodule (not recorded which). Some clones in this sample may be carry-over from other donors' samples. This chain joins TRBV11-2 and TRBJ2-1; D gene ambiguous. The CDR3 DNA reads as TGTGCCAGCAGCTGGGCAGTCAATGAGCAGTTCTTC. Residues: CASSWAVNEQFF.